This passage covers 10 T cell receptor beta chains from one sample sequenced in a study of blood T cell repertoires in COVID-19 (dated by TCRdb to 2018 to 2021). Libraries came from the immunoSEQ multiplex PCR assay. The source is immuneACCESS, and TCRdb retained only in-frame sequences with V and J called. Part of the clones is not carried over; for the studies checked, unresolved V genes explain less than half of this, and the remainder is unexplained. Counted in this sample were under 450,000 clones; roughly 87% of them appeared once. The top ten constitute 2.5% to 3% of the sample. The sample consisted of PBMCs or T cells enriched from blood (not recorded which). All receptors derive from a woman aged 25 to 39 who had recovered from COVID-19.

The chain uses TRBV7-8 and TRBJ2-7, with TRBD1 matching 10 bases. V trimming: 3 bases; J trimming: 3 bases; junction bases outside the gene matches: 5. The CDR3 is 15 residues long. Per germline, CDR1 SGHVS and CDR2 FQNEAQ. The CDR3 sequence is CASSFLGTGDYEQYF. For the CDR3, the DNA is TGTGCCAGCAGCTTTTTAGGGACAGGGGACTACGAGCAGTACTTC. Full variable domain (outside the CDR3, taken from reference TRBV7-8 and TRBJ2-7): GAGVSQSPRYKVAKRGQDVALRCDPISGHVSLFWYQQALGQGPEFLTYFQNEAQLDKSGLPSDRFFAERPEGSVSTLKIQRTQQEDSAVYLCASSFLGTGDYEQYFGPGTRLTVT.

This clone has just one count. The chain links TRBV6-5 to TRBJ1-1, with D hard to call. Trimming left V 6 bases short and J 7 bases short, with 15 bases between. The length of the CDR3 is 13 residues. Per germline, CDR1 MNHEY and CDR2 SVGAGI. The CDR3 DNA reads TGTGCCAGCAGCCTAAACCCCCTAATTGAAGCTTTCTTT. Translated, it gives CASSLNPLIEAFF.

This chain joins TRBV7-9 and TRBJ2-1; the D gene is possibly TRBD2 (5 bases). The CDR3 is 12 amino acids. Germline-derived CDR1 and CDR2 are SEHNR and FQNEAQ (reference sequence). Trimming took 1 base from V and 9 from J, leaving 7 bases between them. The CDR3 DNA reads as TGTGCCAGCAGCTTAGTGGGGAGTGAGCAGTTCTTC. Its translation: CASSLVGSEQFF. The whole variable domain, filled in from reference TRBV7-9 and TRBJ2-1, reads DTGVSQNPRHKITKRGQNVTFRCDPISEHNRLYWYRQTLGQGPEFLTYFQNEAQLEKSRLLSDRFSAERPKGSFSTLEIQRTEQGDSAMYLCASSLVGSEQFFGPGTRLTVL.

The genes are TRBV28 and TRBJ2-7, with D perhaps matching TRBD2 (7 bases). The CDR3 has 14 amino acids. Per germline, CDR1 MDHEN and CDR2 SYDVKM. V shed 3 bases and J shed 2 bases, with 11 bases lying between them. The CDR3 here is CASSFGGRTYEQYF. The CDR3 region has the DNA TGTGCCAGCAGTTTCGGGGGGCGCACCTACGAGCAGTACTTC.

In DNA form, the CDR3 reads TGTGCCAGCAGCGGACAGGGCCCAGATACGCAGTATTTT. Translated: CASSGQGPDTQYF. V is TRBV5-6 and J is TRBJ2-3; TRBD1 agrees at 8 bases. V lost 4 bases, J lost 4 bases, and 2 bases stayed unmatched. The CDR3 contains 13 residues. The V gene's germline CDR1 is SGHDT and CDR2 YYEEEE.

Concerning this clone: Within the sample, other DNA sequences also encode this same CDR3. This chain joins TRBV28 and TRBJ2-7; TRBD2 agrees at 11 bases. Germline-derived CDR1 and CDR2 are MDHEN and SYDVKM. The CDR3 length is 16 residues. After removal of 5 bases from V and 0 bases from J, the junction contained 6 bases not matched to a gene. The CDR3 protein is CASSLILAGGSYEQYF. The CDR3 DNA reads as TGTGCCAGCAGTCTAATCCTAGCGGGAGGCTCCTACGAGCAGTACTTC.

The chain joins TRBV5-1 to TRBJ2-1, with 14 bases identical to TRBD2. The CDR3 runs to 15 residues. Germline-derived CDR1 and CDR2 are SGHRS and YFSETQ. The J segment lost 8 bases and the V segment lost 3 bases, leaving 4 bases of the junction unmatched. The CDR3 DNA reads TGCGCCAGCAGCTCGGGACTAGCGGGGGTCGATGAGCAGTTCTTC. It translates to CASSSGLAGVDEQFF.

J is TRBJ2-7 and V is TRBV3-1 (or the pseudogene TRBV3-2), with D possibly matching TRBD1 (6 bases). The germline gives CDR1 LGHDT, CDR2 YNNKEL (reference sequence). CDR3 size: 18 residues. The V end lost 1 base, the J end lost 5 bases, and 24 bases lay between the germline ends. The CDR3 here is CASSQGRPVRTAGDEQYF. DNA of the CDR3: TGTGCCAGCAGCCAAGGCCGGCCCGTAAGGACAGCCGGGGACGAGCAGTACTTC.

This chain links TRBV3-1 (or the pseudogene TRBV3-2) with TRBJ2-7; the match to TRBD1 covers 7 bases. CDR1 is LGHDT, CDR2 YNNKEL, per germline (reference sequence). With 3 bases clipped from V and 1 base from J, the junction kept 6 bases outside the gene matches. This CDR3 spans 15 amino acids. The CDR3 region is CASSHPRQGSYEQYF. The CDR3 bases are TGTGCCAGCAGCCACCCTAGACAGGGATCCTACGAGCAGTACTTC.

The chain links TRBV11-2 to TRBJ2-7; 13 bases align to TRBD2. This CDR3 contains 18 residues. Germline values: CDR1 SGHAT, CDR2 FQNNGV. J lost 1 base, V lost 4 bases, and 10 bases had no gene match. The CDR3 loop reads CASSSTRTSGSGSYEQYF. In nucleotides, the CDR3 is TGTGCCAGCAGCTCCACCCGGACTAGCGGGAGTGGGTCCTACGAGCAGTACTTC.